The entry below gives a single TCR beta chain sequence along with its context. Its antigen is currently unknown. This specimen comes from a study of T cells in Graves' hyperthyroidism and ophthalmopathy. Looking at the study overall: Peripheral blood was obtained at initial diagnosis, preceding any treatment. Study-level points and caveats: In blood, most of the thyroid clonotypes expanded above 0.001 were also present.

TCR beta CDR3 sequences were amplified from RNA transcripts. Researchers ran a first-round RT-PCR on the TCR CDR3 using the HTBI primer set. Via MiXCR, TCRdb re-called the multiplex PCR reads, giving one row per CDR3 protein. Of 490,000 or so distinct CDR3 sequences in the sample, roughly 21% were seen once. Trimming pared 8 bases from V and 2 bases from J, leaving 16 bases between. This CDR3 comprises 14 residues. CDR1 and CDR2 (germline): SEHNR, FQNEAQ (reference sequence). Patients affected by ophthalmopathy presented a Clinical Activity Score of at least 3, a NOSPECS grade of at least 4, and disease duration below 3 months. The authors obtained PBMCs from more than 8 ml of fresh peripheral blood.

The sequence came from a man aged 40-49 years with Graves' ophthalmopathy. The V call is TRBV7-9, the J call TRBJ2-7; a weak D match, TRBD1 (5 bases). Sequencing was done on a sample of blood. The chain's CDR3 is CASSPAGSPYEQYF. The CDR3 nucleotides read TGTGCCAGCTCCCCGGCAGGGTCTCCCTACGAGCAGTACTTC.